This T cell receptor (beta chain) was identified in a study of long-term antiretroviral therapy in people with HIV. Points on this clone: What it binds is unknown.

Version v3.0 of the immunoSEQ assay ran at survey level. Sequencing was intended to reach 40,000-50,000 T-cell genomes per sample. The table came from immunoSEQ multiplex PCR; TCRdb's copy has only in-frame clones and leaves some out. The sample has around 30,000 clones; more than 75% are singletons. Study outcomes and limitations: Whereas controls had wider CDR3 length ranges, HIV repertoires had narrower ones.

V lost 1 base and J lost 5, with 12 bases in between. Germline CDR1 and CDR2: SGHTA and FQGNSA. The CDR3 extends over 15 amino acids. The sample was unsorted PBMCs, taken 0.5 years after starting antiretroviral therapy. The J gene is TRBJ1-5, the V gene TRBV7-2; a weak D match, TRBD1 (5 bases). This TCR was sampled from a woman between 18 and 30 years old with HIV. CDR3 nucleotide sequence: TGTGCCAGCAGCTTAGTGGGTGGGGGGGATCAGCCCCAGCATTTT. Protein product: CASSLVGGGDQPQHF.